These 15 T cell receptor beta chains originate from one sample sequenced in a study of Graves' ophthalmopathy and Graves' hyperthyroidism. RNA served as the template for amplifying TCR beta CDR3 regions. Second-round multiplex PCR came after first-round RT-PCR with HTBI primers. TCRdb re-called the multiplex PCR reads through MiXCR, storing one row per CDR3 protein. The sample includes about 620,000 distinct CDR3 sequences, 22% seen only once; the top ten take 7.1%. Sequencing was carried out using peripheral blood. Receptors originate from a woman in her late teens or twenties with stable Graves' hyperthyroidism. Some clones in this sample may be carry-over from other donors' samples.

This clonotype was seen many times. This chain joins TRBV10-2 and TRBJ1-1; D perhaps matches TRBD1 (5 bases). Germline CDR1 and CDR2: WSHSY and SAAADI. Trimming pared 6 bases from V and 8 bases from J, leaving 19 bases between. The CDR3 loop spans 14 amino acids. The CDR3 nucleotides read TGCGCCAGCAGGGAGGAGACTGGGACGATAGAAGCTTTCTTT. Translated: CASREETGTIEAFF.

This chain links TRBV7-8 with TRBJ1-2; D unclear. The V gene lost 1 base and the J gene lost 0 bases, with 12 bases spanning the gap. Germline lookup yields CDR1 SGHVS and CDR2 FQNEAQ. The CDR3 has 16 residues. In nucleotides, the CDR3 is TGTGCCAGCAGCTTAGAGAGAGTAATTCCTAACTATGGCTACACCTTC. It yields the protein CASSLERVIPNYGYTF.

Ten or more counts support this clonotype. The chain uses TRBV7-9 and TRBJ1-1; TRBD1 might be the D (5 bases). V lost 6 bases and J lost 11, with 13 bases in between. Germline assignment: CDR1 SEHNR and CDR2 FQNEAQ (reference sequence). The CDR3 extends over 11 amino acids. In DNA form, the CDR3 reads TGTGCCAGCAGTTCGACAGTTGAGGCTTTCTTT. Its translation is CASSSTVEAFF.

The chain links TRBV6-1 to TRBJ1-2; possible D gene TRBD1, 5 bases. Germline values: CDR1 MNHNS, CDR2 SASEGT. With 4 bases removed from V and 5 bases from J, the gap between germline ends came to 17 bases. The length of the CDR3 is 15 residues. The CDR3 DNA is TGTGCCAGCAGTGGAAAGACAGAGGGAGGGTATGGCTACACCTTC. Its protein is CASSGKTEGGYGYTF.

This clonotype was counted a few times. CDR3 in DNA: TGTGCCAGCAGCTCACTGGGGGTGCGCGTGTCTACAAGCTCCTACGAGCAGTACTTC. It specifies CASSSLGVRVSTSSYEQYF. This chain links TRBV6-2 or TRBV6-3 with TRBJ2-7; either TRBD1 or TRBD2 may supply D (5 bases each). The CDR3 has 19 amino acids. Germline V gene sequence: CDR1 MNHEY, CDR2 SVGEGT. Trimming pared 6 bases from V and 0 bases from J, leaving 27 bases between.

The J gene is TRBJ1-1, the V gene TRBV28, with D uncertain. The V end was cut by 6 bases, the J end by 6 bases, with 14 bases between. Germline V gene lookup returns CDR1 MDHEN and CDR2 SYDVKM. This CDR3 contains 13 residues. DNA for the CDR3: TGTGCCAGCAGCACGGGTCAGCTCTCTGAAGCTTTCTTT. This gives the protein CASSTGQLSEAFF.

This clonotype was counted many times. The V and J genes are TRBV12-3 or TRBV12-4 and TRBJ1-6; 10 bases map to TRBD1. V lost 1 base to trimming and J lost 6 bases; unmatched junction nucleotides: 3. This CDR3 comprises 16 residues. The CDR3 reads CASSLGGQGTNSPLHF. In nucleotides, the CDR3 is TGTGCCAGCAGTTTAGGGGGACAGGGGACTAATTCACCCCTCCACTTT.

This clonotype showed up just once. The chain employs TRBV11-1 and TRBJ2-6; D may be TRBD2 (6 bases). Per germline, CDR1 SGHAT and CDR2 FQDESV (reference sequence). This CDR3 has 16 amino acids. V lost 5 bases, J lost 1 base, and 12 bases lay in between. CDR3 in DNA: TGTGCCAGCAGCATCCTGGAGGGTTCTGGGGCCAACGTCCTGACTTTC. It yields the protein CASSILEGSGANVLTF. Full variable domain (rest looked up from reference TRBV11-1 and TRBJ2-6): EAEVAQSPRYKITEKSQAVAFWCDPISGHATLYWYRQILGQGPELLVQFQDESVVDDSQLPKDRFSAERLKGVDSTLKIQPAELGDSAMYLCASSILEGSGANVLTFGAGSRLTVL.

This clonotype was detected many times. The CDR3 nucleotides read TGTGCCAGCAGCACTACCCGGGGACAGGGGGGGGAGACCCAGTACTTC. It is translated as CASSTTRGQGGETQYF. The chain carries TRBV11-3 and TRBJ2-5; TRBD1 matches 11 bases. The V gene end was trimmed by 5 bases and the J gene end by 5 bases; junction bases not matched to a gene: 10. Germline V gene data show CDR1 as SGHNT and CDR2 as YENEEA. CDR3 length equals 16 residues. Based on the CDR3 plus reference TRBV11-3 and TRBJ2-5, the full variable domain is EAGVVQSPRYKIIEKKQPVAFWCNPISGHNTLYWYLQNLGQGPELLIRYENEEAVDDSQLPKDRFSAERLKGVDSTLKIQPAELGDSAVYLCASSTTRGQGGETQYFGPGTRLLVL.

The table lists this clonotype with a few counts. The chain employs TRBV12-3 or TRBV12-4 and TRBJ1-2; the match to TRBD1 covers 8 bases. CDR3 length: 14 amino acids. The ends lost 5 bases at V and 8 bases at J; junction bases unmatched: 10. CDR3 bases: TGTGCCAGCAGTCGACAGGGGTTTCTGGGCGGCTACACCTTC. This codes for CASSRQGFLGGYTF.

The gene calls are TRBV19 and TRBJ2-5; 13 bases fit TRBD2. This CDR3 contains 15 residues. Germline CDR1 reads LNHDA; CDR2 reads SQIVND (reference sequence). The V and J ends lost 4 bases and 5 bases, in that order; junction bases with no gene match: 4. The CDR3 DNA sequence: TGTGCCAGTAGTAGAGGACTAGCGGGAGATGAGACCCAGTACTTC. This sequence encodes CASSRGLAGDETQYF.

This chain joins TRBV6-1 and TRBJ1-3, with D perhaps matching TRBD1 (6 bases). The V end lost 5 bases, the J end lost 0 bases, and 11 bases lay between the germline ends. CDR1 is MNHNS, CDR2 SASEGT, per germline. The CDR3 totals 15 residues. The CDR3 DNA is TGTGCCAGCAGTCCCCGGGACACCTCTGGAAACACCATATATTTT. It translates to CASSPRDTSGNTIYF.

In this sample, this clonotype turned up many times. The rearrangement uses TRBV12-3 or TRBV12-4 and TRBJ1-1, with a possible D match to TRBD1 (6 bases). The CDR3 contains 16 residues. The V end lost 1 base, the J end lost 4 bases, and 16 bases lay between the germline ends. CDR3: CASSLGRRRGGTEAFF. The CDR3 nucleotides are TGTGCCAGCAGTTTAGGGCGTCGCAGAGGGGGCACTGAAGCTTTCTTT.

The chain links TRBV7-9 to TRBJ2-5; maybe TRBD1 (6 bases). The CDR3 spans 16 residues. In germline, CDR1 is SEHNR, CDR2 FQNEAQ (reference sequence). The V gene lost 3 bases and the J gene lost 4 bases, with 18 bases spanning the gap. The CDR3 loop is CASSFLGTSERETQYF. The CDR3 DNA follows: TGTGCCAGCAGCTTCCTGGGGACATCCGAACGAGAGACCCAGTACTTC.

This rearrangement joins TRBV7-9 to TRBJ2-7, with 8 nucleotides matching TRBD1. V was pared by 3 bases and J by 7 bases, with 5 bases of the junction left unmatched. CDR1 and CDR2 from the germline V gene are SEHNR and FQNEAQ (reference sequence). CDR3 size: 13 residues. The CDR3 sequence is CASSFQGAIEQYF. The CDR3 nucleotides read TGTGCCAGCAGCTTCCAGGGGGCGATTGAGCAGTACTTC.